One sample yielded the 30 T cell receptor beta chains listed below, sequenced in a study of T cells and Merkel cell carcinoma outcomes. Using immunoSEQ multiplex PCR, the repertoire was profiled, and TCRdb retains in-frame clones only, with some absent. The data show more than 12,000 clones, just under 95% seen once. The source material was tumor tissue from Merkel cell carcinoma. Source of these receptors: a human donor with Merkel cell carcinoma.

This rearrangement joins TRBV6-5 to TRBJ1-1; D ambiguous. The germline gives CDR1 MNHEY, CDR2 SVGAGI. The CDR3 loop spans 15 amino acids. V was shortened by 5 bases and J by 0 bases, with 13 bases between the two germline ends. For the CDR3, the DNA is TGTGCCAGCAGTCTAGACCAACTACTGAACACTGAAGCTTTCTTT. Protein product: CASSLDQLLNTEAFF.

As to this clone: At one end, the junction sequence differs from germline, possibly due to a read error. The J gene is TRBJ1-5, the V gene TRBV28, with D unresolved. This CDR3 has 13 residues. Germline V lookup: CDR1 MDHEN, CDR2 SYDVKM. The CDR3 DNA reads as TGTGCCACCAGTTCGATCCTCTATCAGCCCCAGCATTTT. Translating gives CATSSILYQPQHF. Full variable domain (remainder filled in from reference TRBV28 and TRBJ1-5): DVKVTQSSRYLVKRTGEKVFLECVQDMDHENMFWYRQDPGLGLRLIYFSYDVKMKEKGDIPEGYSVSREKKERFSLILESASTNQTSMYLCATSSILYQPQHFGDGTRLSIL.

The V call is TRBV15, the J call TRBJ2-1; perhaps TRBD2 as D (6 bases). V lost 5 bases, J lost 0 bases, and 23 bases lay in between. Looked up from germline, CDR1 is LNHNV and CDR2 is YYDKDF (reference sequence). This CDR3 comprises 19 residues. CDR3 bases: TGTGCCACCAGCCCCTCGCGGGGTAGTTTCCAATACTCCTACAATGAGCAGTTCTTC. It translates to CATSPSRGSFQYSYNEQFF.

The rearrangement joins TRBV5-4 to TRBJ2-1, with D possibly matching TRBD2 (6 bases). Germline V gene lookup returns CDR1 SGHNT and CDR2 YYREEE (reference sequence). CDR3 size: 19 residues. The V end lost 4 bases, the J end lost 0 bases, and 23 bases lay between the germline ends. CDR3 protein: CASSAGLTRFTSSYNEQFF. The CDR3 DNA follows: TGTGCCAGCAGCGCGGGACTGACCCGCTTTACGAGCTCCTACAATGAGCAGTTCTTC.

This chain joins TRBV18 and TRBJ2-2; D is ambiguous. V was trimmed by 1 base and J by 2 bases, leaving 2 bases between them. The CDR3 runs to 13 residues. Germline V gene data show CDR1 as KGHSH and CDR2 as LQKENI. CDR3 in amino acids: CASSPRNTGELFF. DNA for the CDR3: TGTGCCAGCTCACCACGAAACACCGGGGAGCTGTTTTTT.

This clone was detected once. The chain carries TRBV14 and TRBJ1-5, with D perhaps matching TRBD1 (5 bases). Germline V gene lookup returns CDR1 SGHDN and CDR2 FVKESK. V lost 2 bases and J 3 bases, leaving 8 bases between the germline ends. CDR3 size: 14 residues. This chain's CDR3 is CASSQRGLNQPQHF. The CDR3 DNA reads TGTGCCAGCAGCCAAAGGGGACTCAATCAGCCCCAGCATTTT. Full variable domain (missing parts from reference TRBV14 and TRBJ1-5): EAGVTQFPSHSVIEKGQTVTLRCDPISGHDNLYWYRRVMGKEIKFLLHFVKESKQDESGMPNNRFLAERTGGTYSTLKVQPAELEDSGVYFCASSQRGLNQPQHFGDGTRLSIL.

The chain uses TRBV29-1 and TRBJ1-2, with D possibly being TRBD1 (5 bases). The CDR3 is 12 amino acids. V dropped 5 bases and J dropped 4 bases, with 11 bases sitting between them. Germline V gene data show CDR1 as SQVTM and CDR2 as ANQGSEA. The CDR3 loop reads CSVWEGTYGYTF. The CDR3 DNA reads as TGCAGCGTTTGGGAGGGGACCTATGGCTACACCTTC.

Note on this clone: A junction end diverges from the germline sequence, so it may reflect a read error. The CDR3 sequence: CASNRGRGTEVFF. CDR3 nucleotides: TGCGCCAGCAACCGGGGAAGGGGCACTGAAGTTTTCTTT. The chain joins TRBV4-1 to TRBJ1-1, with TRBD1 as a possible D gene (5 bases). The germline V gene has CDR1 MGHRA and CDR2 YSYEKL. The CDR3 runs to 13 residues.

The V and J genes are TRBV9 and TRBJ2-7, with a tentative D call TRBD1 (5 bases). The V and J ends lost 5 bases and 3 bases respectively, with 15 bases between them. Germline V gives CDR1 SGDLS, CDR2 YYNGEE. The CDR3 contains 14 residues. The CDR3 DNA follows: TGTGCCAGCAGTCAGGGTGGTCTGAACTACGAGCAGTACTTC. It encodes CASSQGGLNYEQYF.

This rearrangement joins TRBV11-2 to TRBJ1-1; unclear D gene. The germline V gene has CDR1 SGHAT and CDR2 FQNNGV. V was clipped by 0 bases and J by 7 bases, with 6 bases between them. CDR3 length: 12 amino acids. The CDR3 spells CASSLEPVEAFF. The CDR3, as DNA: TGTGCCAGCAGCTTAGAGCCAGTTGAAGCTTTCTTT.

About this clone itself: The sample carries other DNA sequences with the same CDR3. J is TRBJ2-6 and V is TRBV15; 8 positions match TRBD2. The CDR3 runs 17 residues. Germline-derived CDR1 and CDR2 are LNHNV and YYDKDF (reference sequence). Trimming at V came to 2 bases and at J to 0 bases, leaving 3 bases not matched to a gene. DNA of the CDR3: TGTGCCACCAGCAGAACTAGCGGAACCTCTGGGGCCAACGTCCTGACTTTC. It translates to CATSRTSGTSGANVLTF. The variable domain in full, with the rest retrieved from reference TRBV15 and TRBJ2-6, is DAMVIQNPRYQVTQFGKPVTLSCSQTLNHNVMYWYQQKSSQAPKLLFHYYDKDFNNEADTPDNFQSRRPNTSFCFLDIRSPGLGDTAMYLCATSRTSGTSGANVLTFGAGSRLTVL.

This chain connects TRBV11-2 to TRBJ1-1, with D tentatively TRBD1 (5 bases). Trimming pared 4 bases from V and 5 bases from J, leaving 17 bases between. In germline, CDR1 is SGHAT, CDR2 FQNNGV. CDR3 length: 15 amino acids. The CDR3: CASSSGAGSRTEAFF. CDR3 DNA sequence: TGTGCCAGCAGCTCTGGGGCAGGTTCAAGGACTGAAGCTTTCTTT.

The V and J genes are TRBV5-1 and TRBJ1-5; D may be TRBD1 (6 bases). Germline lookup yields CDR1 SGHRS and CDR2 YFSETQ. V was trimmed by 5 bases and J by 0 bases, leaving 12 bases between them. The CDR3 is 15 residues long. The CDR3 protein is CASRSDSNSNQPQHF. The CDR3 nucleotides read TGCGCCAGCAGATCGGACAGCAATAGCAATCAGCCCCAGCATTTT.

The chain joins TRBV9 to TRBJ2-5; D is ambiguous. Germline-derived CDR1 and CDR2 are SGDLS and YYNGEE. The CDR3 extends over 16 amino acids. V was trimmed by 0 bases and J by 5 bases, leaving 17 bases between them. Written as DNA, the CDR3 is TGTGCCAGCAGCGTAGCTCCGGCTACCGTTGGTGAGACCCAGTACTTC. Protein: CASSVAPATVGETQYF.

In DNA, the CDR3 is TGTGCCAGCAGTTTGTGGGACAGGGGTTACGAGCAGTACTTC. Its protein is CASSLWDRGYEQYF. The chain employs TRBV28 and TRBJ2-7; 10 bases are a match to TRBD1. V shed 3 bases and J 4 bases; nucleotides not matched to a gene: 3. Germline V gene sequence: CDR1 MDHEN, CDR2 SYDVKM. The CDR3 is 14 residues long.

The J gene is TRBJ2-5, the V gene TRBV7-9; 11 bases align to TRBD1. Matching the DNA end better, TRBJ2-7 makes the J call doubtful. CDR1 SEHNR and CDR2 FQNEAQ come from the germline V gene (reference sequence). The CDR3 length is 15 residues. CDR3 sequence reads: CASSSWTGGSFEQYF. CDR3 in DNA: TGTGCCAGCAGCTCCTGGACAGGGGGCTCTTTCGAGCAGTACTTC.

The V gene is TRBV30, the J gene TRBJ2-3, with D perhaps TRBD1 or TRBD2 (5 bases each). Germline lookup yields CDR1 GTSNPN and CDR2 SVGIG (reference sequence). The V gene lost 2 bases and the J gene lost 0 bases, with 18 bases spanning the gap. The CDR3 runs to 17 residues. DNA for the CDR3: TGTGCCTGGAGTCACCCAGTCCAGGGACGTAGCACAGATACGCAGTATTTT. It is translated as CAWSHPVQGRSTDTQYF.

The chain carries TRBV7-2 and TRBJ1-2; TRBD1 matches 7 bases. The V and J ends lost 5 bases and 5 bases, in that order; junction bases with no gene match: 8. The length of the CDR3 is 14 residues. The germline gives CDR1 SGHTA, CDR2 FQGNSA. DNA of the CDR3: TGTGCCAGCAGCAAAGACAGGGAGTGGTATGGCTACACCTTC. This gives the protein CASSKDREWYGYTF.

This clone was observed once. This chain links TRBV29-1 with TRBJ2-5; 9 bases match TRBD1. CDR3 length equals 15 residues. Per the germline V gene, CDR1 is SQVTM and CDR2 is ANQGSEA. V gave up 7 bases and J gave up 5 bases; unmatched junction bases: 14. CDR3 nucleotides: TGCAGCGCCCGGAAGCGCGTGGGACAGGGTGAGACCCAGTACTTC. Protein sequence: CSARKRVGQGETQYF.

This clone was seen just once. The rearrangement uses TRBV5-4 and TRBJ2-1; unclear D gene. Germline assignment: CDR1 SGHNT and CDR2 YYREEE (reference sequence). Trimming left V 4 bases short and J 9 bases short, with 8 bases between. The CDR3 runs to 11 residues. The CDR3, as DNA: TGTGCCAGCAGCCAGTTACGTGAGCAGTTCTTC. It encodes CASSQLREQFF.

The CDR3: CASGVVQNSPLHF. The CDR3 DNA is TGTGCCAGCGGCGTTGTTCAAAATTCACCCCTCCACTTT. V usage is TRBV19 and J usage is TRBJ1-6; D gene ambiguous. The CDR3 is made up of 13 amino acids. Germline V lookup: CDR1 LNHDA, CDR2 SQIVND (reference sequence). The ends were cut back, 9 bases at V and 7 bases at J, with 13 bases in the middle.

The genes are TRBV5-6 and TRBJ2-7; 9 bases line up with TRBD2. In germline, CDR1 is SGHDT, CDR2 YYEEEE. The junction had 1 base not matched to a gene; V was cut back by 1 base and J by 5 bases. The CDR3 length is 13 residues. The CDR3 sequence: CASSLLAGNEQYF. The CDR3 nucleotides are TGTGCCAGCAGCTTGCTAGCGGGAAACGAGCAGTACTTC.

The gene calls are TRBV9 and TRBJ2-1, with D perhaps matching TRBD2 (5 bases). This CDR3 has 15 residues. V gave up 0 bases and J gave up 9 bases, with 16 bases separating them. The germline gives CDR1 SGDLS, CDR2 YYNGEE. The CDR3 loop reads CASSVDVVEEAEQFF. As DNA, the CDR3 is TGTGCCAGCAGCGTAGATGTCGTGGAGGAGGCTGAGCAGTTCTTC.

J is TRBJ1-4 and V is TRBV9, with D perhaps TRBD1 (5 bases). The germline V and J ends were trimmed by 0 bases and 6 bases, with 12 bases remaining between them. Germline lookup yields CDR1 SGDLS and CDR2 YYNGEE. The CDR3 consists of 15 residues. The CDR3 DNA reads TGTGCCAGCAGCGTAGGTCCAACAGGAGATGAAAAACTGTTTTTT. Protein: CASSVGPTGDEKLFF.

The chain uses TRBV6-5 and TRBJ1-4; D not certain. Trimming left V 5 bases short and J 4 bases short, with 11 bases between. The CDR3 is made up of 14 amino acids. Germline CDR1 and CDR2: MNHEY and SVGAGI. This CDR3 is CASSNPGYNEKLFF. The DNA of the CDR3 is TGTGCCAGCAGTAACCCGGGGTATAATGAAAAACTGTTTTTT.

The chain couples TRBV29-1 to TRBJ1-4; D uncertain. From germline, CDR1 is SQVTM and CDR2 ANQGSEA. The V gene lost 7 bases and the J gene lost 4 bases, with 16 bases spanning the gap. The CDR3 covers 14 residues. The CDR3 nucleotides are TGCAGCGCCCGGGATTCCGGCCATAATGAAAAACTGTTTTTT. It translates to CSARDSGHNEKLFF.

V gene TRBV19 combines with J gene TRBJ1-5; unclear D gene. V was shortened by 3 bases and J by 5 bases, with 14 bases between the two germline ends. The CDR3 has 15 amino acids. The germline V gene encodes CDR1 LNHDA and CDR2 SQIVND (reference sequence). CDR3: CASSMGIRIDQPQHF. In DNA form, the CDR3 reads TGTGCCAGTAGTATGGGCATTCGAATTGATCAGCCCCAGCATTTT.

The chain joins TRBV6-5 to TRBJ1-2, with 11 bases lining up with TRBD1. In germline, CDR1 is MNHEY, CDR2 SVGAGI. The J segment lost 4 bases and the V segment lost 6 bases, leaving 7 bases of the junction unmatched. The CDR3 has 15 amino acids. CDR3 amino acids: CASRTGQGGVYGYTF. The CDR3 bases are TGTGCCAGCAGAACGGGACAGGGGGGGGTCTATGGCTACACCTTC.

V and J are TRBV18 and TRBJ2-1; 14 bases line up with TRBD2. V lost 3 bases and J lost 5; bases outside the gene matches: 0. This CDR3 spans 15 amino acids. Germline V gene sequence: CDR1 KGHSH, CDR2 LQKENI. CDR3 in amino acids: CASSPGLAGDNEQFF. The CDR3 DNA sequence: TGTGCCAGCTCACCGGGACTAGCGGGGGACAATGAGCAGTTCTTC.

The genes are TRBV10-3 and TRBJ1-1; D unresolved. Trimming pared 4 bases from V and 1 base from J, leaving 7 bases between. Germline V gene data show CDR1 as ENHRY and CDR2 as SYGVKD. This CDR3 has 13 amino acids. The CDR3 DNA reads TGTGCCATCAGTGTCAGTGAGAACACTGAAGCTTTCTTT. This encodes CAISVSENTEAFF.